The T cell receptor (beta chain) under discussion was sequenced for a study of cytomegalovirus exposure and HLA in healthy donors (TCRdb year 2017). In terms of the full investigation: According to a later analysis, one platform produced both the 110 or so validation repertoires and the roughly 660 repertoires of the first cohort. The study was designed to test whether signatures of past pathogen exposure could be identified by cataloging public T cell receptors. In addition to the first cohort of 666 subjects, a separate validation cohort of approximately 130 different subjects was used. To predict cytomegalovirus infection status, the study brought together high-throughput TCR immunosequencing, statistical association of individual TCRs with disease status, and machine learning. Paper-wide results and their limitations: A few of the identified cytomegalovirus-associated TCR beta chains were confirmed in vitro to be specific for cytomegalovirus antigens. A total of around 150 TCR beta chains were listed by the study as associated with cytomegalovirus. Across donors, most TCR sequences were observed very rarely, whereas some public TCRs were present in many individuals. The classifier was reported to diagnose cytomegalovirus status with high specificity and sensitivity in both the original cohort and the validation cohort. The authors suggested that the approach could potentially be extended to other disease states and immunological phenotypes. Of the cluster scores, roughly 95% were above 0 in a later analysis, which found that TCRs clustered in the first cohort also tended to co-occur in the 95 to 150 validation repertoires. A later analysis had no HLA typing for the validation cohort, so co-occurrence there was scored across all 120 or so repertoires.

Including cysteine and phenylalanine, the CDR3 has 15 amino acids. Only the CDR3 region is kept as DNA, spanning 45 bases read in frame from base 1. From V the trimming removes 4 bases and from J it removes 6 bases, while the gene matches leave 10 bases of the junction unaccounted for. The germline V gene gives CDR1 as LGHNA and CDR2 as YSLEER. Separate from the approximately 690-subject first cohort, the validation cohort of over 90 subjects was the group to which the donors belonged. Remarks on this clone: Its antigen specificity is not known. No base qualities exist here, and no much larger clone lies one base off it.

The library relied on the immunoSEQ multiplex PCR assay. The original pipeline was this. To diagnose cytomegalovirus status from the catalog of TCR beta chain sequences, a statistical classification framework was built. Here the immuneACCESS table is served through TCRdb, limited to in-frame sequences with V and J called. Missing clones are a known gap in these copies; in checked studies unresolved V genes cover under half, and the rest lacks a known reason. For V, J and clone size, that table is used; D and trimming come from the DNA. The sample table holds tens of thousands of clones, of which around 94% were seen once. In total, the top ten clones hold roughly 3.2% of the sample.

The sample consisted of PBMCs. The chain couples TRBV4-3 to TRBJ2-7; TRBD2 matches 9 bases in the middle. The sequence came from a young woman in good health and CMV-seropositive. CDR3 reads: CASSPTLAGSGEQYF. At the DNA level, the sequence is TGCGCCAGCAGCCCAACTCTAGCGGGAAGCGGCGAGCAGTACTTC.